The clone carrying this TCR beta chain was observed a handful of times. The data are from a study of blood T cell repertoires in COVID-19. Study-wide background: Spain, Italy and the United States supplied samples that represented acute and convalescent COVID-19. Nucleic acid was either cDNA or gDNA, and it came from T cells, B-cell-depleted T cells, or PBMCs.

Germline V gene lookup returns CDR1 ENHRY and CDR2 SYGVKD. This CDR3 region has 15 residues. The V end lost 2 bases, the J end lost 3 bases, and 11 bases lay between the germline ends. Authors' analysis steps: Estimation of nucleated cell counts relied on the amplification of reference gene primers. The table came from immunoSEQ multiplex PCR; TCRdb's copy has only in-frame clones and leaves some out. The V and J calls and clone size come from that table; D and trimming were worked out from the DNA. The table includes fewer than 300,000 clones, approximately 90% detected once. The sample was peripheral blood. The sequence came from a man in his sixties who had recovered from COVID-19. The rearrangement links TRBV10-3 to TRBJ1-5; tentatively, D is TRBD1 (5 bases). CDR3 DNA: TGTGCCATCAGTGAGGGGCAGGGTGCCAATCAGCCCCAGCATTTT. Residues: CAISEGQGANQPQHF.